This T cell receptor (beta chain) was observed in a study of blood T cell repertoires in COVID-19. Trimming pared 0 bases from V and 6 bases from J, leaving 15 bases between. Germline V CDR1 and CDR2: MNHEY, SVGAGI. This CDR3 comprises 15 residues. At least ten counts were recorded for this clone. Here immunoSEQ multiplex PCR was the method, and the copy in TCRdb shows in-frame clones only, minus some. The data contain around 240,000 clones, around 80% of them singletons. The sequenced sample was peripheral blood. V gene TRBV6-5 combines with J gene TRBJ2-7; the D gene is possibly TRBD1 (6 bases). The receptor's source is a woman aged 80 or over with acute or convalescent COVID-19. DNA for the CDR3: TGTGCCAGCAGTTACTCAGGGACAAGGCTCGTCGAGCAGTACTTC. Translated: CASSYSGTRLVEQYF.